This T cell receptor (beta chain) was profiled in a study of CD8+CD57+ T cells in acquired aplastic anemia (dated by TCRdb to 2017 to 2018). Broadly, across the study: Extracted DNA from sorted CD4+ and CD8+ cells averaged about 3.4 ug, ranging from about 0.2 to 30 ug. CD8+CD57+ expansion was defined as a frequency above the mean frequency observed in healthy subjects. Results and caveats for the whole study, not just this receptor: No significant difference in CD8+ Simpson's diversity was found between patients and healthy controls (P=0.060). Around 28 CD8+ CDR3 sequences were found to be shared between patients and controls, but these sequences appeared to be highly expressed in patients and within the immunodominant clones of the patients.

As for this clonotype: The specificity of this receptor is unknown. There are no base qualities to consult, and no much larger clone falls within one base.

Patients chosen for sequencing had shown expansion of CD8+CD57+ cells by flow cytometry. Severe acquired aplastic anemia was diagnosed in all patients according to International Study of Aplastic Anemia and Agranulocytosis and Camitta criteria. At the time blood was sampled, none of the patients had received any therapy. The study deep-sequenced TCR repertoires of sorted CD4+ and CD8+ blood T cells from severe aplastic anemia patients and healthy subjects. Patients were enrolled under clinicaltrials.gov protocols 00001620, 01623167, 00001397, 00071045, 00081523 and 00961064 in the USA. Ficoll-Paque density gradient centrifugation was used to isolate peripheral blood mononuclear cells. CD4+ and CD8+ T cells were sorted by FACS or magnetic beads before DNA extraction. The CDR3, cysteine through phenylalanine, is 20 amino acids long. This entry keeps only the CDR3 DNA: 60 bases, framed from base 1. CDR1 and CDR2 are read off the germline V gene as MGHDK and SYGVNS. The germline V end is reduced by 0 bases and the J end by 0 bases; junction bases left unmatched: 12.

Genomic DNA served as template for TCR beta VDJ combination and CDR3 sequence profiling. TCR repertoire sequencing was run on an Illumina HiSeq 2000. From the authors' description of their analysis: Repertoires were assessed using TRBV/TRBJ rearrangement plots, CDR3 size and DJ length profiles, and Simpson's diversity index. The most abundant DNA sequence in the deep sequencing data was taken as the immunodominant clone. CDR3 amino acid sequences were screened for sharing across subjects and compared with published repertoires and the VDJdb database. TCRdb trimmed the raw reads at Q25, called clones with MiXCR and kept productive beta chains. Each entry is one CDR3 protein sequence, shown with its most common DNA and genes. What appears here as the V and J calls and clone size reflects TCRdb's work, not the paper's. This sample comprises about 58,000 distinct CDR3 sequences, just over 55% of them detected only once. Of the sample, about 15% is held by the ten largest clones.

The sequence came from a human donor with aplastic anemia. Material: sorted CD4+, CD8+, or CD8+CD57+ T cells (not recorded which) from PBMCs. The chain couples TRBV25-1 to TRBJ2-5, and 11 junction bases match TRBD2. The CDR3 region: CASSEYKGLAGTSYQETQYF. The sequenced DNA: TGTGCCAGCAGTGAATATAAAGGACTAGCGGGTACCTCGTACCAAGAGACCCAGTACTTC.